The table lists the clone carrying this T cell receptor beta chain with a few counts. Its antigen remains unidentified. The sample comes from a study of T cells in localized non-small cell lung cancer. Study-level findings and limits: Sequencing was limited to one tumor region, leaving the possibility of heterogeneity open.

Repertoires were generated with immunoSEQ multiplex PCR, while TCRdb's copy carries only in-frame clones and drops some. The sample lists about 83,000 clones; 75% to 85% were seen once. CDR1 and CDR2 from the germline V gene are MGHDK and SYGVNS. V was cut by 6 bases and J by 3 bases, with 11 bases left in between. The CDR3 spans 13 residues. The chain is built from TRBV25-1 and TRBJ1-1, with D hard to call. The clonotype originates from a female donor older than 55 with stage I lung adenocarcinoma. The sequencing used peripheral blood, collected before any cancer treatment. CDR3 in amino acids: CASSDGFDTEAFF. In nucleotides, the CDR3 is TGTGCCAGCAGCGACGGGTTTGACACTGAAGCTTTCTTT.